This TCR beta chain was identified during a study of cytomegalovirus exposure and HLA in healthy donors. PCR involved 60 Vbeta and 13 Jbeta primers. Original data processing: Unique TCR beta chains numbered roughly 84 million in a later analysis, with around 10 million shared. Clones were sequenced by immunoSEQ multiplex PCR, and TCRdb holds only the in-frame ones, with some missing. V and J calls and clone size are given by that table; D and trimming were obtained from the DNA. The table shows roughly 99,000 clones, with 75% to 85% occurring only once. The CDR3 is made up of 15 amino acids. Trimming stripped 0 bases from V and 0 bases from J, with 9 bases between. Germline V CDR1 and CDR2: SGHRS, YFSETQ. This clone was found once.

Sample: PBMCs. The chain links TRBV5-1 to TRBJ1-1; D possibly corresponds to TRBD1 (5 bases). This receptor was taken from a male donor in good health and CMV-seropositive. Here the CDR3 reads CASSLEGALNTEAFF. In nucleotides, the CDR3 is TGCGCCAGCAGCTTGGAAGGGGCGCTGAACACTGAAGCTTTCTTT.